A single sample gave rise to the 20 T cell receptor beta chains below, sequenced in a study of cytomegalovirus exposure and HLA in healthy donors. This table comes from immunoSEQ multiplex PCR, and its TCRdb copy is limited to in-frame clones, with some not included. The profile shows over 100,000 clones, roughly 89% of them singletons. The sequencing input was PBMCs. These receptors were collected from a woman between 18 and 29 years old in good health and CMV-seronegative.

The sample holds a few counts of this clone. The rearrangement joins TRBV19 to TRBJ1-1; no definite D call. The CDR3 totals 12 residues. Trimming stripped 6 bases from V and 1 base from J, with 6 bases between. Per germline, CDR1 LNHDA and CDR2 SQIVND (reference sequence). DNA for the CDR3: TGTGCCAGTAGGGCACAGAACACTGAAGCTTTCTTT. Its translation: CASRAQNTEAFF. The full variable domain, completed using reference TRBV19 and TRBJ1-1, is DGGITQSPKYLFRKEGQNVTLSCEQNLNHDAMYWYRQDPGQGLRLIYYSQIVNDFQKGDIAEGYSVSREKKESFPLTVTSAQKNPTAFYLCASRAQNTEAFFGQGTRLTVV.

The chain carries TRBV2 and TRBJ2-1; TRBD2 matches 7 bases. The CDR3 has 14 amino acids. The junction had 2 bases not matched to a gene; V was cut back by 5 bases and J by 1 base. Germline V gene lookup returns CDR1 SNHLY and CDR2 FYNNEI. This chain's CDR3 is CASSQRGSYNEQFF. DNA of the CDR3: TGTGCCAGCAGTCAGCGGGGTTCCTACAATGAGCAGTTCTTC.

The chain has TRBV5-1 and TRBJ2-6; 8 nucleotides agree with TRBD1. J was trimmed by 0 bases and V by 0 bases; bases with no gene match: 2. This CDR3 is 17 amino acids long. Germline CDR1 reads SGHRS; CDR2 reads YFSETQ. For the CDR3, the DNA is TGCGCCAGCAGCTTGGACGGGACAGGCTCTGGGGCCAACGTCCTGACTTTC. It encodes CASSLDGTGSGANVLTF.

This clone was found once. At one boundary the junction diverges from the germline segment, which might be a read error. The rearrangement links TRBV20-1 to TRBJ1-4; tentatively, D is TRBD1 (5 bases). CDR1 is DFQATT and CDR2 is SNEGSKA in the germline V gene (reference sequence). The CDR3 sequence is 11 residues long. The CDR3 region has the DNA TGCAGTGTAGCAGGGCCTAGAGTGCCAAATTTT. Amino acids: CSVAGPRVPNF.

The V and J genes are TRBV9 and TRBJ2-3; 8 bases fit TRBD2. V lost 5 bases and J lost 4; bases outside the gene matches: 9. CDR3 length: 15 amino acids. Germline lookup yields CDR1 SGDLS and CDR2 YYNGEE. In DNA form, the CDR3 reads TGTGCCAGCAGTGGCGGGGGGATTGGCTCAGATACGCAGTATTTT. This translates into CASSGGGIGSDTQYF.

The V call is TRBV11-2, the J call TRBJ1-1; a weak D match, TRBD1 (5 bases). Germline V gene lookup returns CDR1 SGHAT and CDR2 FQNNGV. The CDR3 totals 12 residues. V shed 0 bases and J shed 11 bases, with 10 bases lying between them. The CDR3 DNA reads TGTGCCAGCAGCTTAGAAGCAGGGAGGGCTTTCTTT. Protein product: CASSLEAGRAFF.

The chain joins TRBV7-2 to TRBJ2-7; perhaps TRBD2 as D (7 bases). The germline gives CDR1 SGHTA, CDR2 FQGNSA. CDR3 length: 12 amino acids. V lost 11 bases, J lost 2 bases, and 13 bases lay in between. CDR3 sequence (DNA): TGTGCCGAGGGGGGGAAGCCCTACGAGCAGTACTTC. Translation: CAEGGKPYEQYF.

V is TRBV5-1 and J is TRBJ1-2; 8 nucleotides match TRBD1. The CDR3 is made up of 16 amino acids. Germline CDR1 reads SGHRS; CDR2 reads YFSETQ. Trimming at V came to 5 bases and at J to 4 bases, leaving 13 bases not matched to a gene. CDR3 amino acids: CASSLPGQVISYGYTF. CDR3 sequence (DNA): TGCGCCAGCAGTCTACCGGGACAGGTCATTTCCTATGGCTACACCTTC.

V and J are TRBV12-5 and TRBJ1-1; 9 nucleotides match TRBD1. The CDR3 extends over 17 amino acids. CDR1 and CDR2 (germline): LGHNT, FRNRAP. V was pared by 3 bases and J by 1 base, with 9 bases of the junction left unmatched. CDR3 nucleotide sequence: TGTGCTAGTGGTTTCGGGACAGGGTTCGTTCGGAACACTGAAGCTTTCTTT. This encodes CASGFGTGFVRNTEAFF. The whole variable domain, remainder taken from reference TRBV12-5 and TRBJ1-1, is DARVTQTPRHKVTEMGQEVTMRCQPILGHNTVFWYRQTMMQGLELLAYFRNRAPLDDSGMPKDRFSAEMPDATLATLKIQPSEPRDSAVYFCASGFGTGFVRNTEAFFGQGTRLTVV.

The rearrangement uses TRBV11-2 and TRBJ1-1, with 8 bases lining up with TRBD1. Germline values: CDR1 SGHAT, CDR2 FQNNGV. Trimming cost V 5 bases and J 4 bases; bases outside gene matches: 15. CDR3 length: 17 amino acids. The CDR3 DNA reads TGTGCCAGCAGCCCGCGTGGCAGGGGGCCGGTTAGCACTGAAGCTTTCTTT. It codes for CASSPRGRGPVSTEAFF.

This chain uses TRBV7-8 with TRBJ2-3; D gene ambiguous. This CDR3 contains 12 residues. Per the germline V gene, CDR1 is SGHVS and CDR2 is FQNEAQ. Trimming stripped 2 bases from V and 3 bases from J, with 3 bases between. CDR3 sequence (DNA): TGTGCCAGCAGCTTACGGACAGATACGCAGTATTTT. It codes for CASSLRTDTQYF.

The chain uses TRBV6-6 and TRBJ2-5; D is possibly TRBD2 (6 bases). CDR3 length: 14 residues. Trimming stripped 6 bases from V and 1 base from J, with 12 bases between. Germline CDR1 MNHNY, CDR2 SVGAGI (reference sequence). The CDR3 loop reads CASRDGSGQETQYF. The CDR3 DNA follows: TGTGCCAGCAGGGACGGGAGCGGCCAAGAGACCCAGTACTTC.

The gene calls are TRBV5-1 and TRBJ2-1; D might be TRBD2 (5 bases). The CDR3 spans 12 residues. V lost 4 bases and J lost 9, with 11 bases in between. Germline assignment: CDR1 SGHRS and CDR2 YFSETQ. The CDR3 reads CASSQREREQFF. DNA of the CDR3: TGCGCCAGCAGCCAACGGGAACGTGAGCAGTTCTTC.

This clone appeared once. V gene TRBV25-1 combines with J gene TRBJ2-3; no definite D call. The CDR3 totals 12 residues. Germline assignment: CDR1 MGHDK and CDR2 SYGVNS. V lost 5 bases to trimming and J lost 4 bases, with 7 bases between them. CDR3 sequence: CASSLSADTQYF. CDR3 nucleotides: TGTGCCAGCAGTCTGTCCGCAGATACGCAGTATTTT.

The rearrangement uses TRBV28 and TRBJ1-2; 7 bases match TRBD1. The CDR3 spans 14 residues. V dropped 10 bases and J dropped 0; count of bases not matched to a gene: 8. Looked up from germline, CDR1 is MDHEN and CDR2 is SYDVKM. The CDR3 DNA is TGTGCCATCGGGACAGACCCCTCTAACTATGGCTACACCTTC. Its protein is CAIGTDPSNYGYTF.

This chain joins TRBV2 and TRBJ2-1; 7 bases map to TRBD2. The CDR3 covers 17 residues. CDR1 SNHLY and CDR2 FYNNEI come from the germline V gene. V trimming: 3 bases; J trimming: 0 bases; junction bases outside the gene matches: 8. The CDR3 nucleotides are TGTGCCAGCAGTGAGGAGCTAGCGGTCAGCTCCTACAATGAGCAGTTCTTC. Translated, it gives CASSEELAVSSYNEQFF. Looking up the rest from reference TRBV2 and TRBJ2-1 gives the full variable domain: EPEVTQTPSHQVTQMGQEVILRCVPISNHLYFYWYRQILGQKVEFLVSFYNNEISEKSEIFDDQFSVERPDGSNFTLKIRSTKLEDSAMYFCASSEELAVSSYNEQFFGPGTRLTVL.

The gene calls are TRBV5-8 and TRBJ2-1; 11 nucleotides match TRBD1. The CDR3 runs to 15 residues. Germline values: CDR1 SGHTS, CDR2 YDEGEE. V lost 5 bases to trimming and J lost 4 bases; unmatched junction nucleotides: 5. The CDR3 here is CASRWGQGVYNEQFF. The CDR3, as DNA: TGTGCCAGCAGGTGGGGACAGGGGGTTTACAATGAGCAGTTCTTC.

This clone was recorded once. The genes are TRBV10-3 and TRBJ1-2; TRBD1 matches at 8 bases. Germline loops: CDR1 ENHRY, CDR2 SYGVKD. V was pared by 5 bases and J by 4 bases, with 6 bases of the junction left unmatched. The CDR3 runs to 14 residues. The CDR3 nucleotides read TGTGCCATCAGTTTATTTACAGGGGGCTATGGCTACACCTTC. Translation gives CAISLFTGGYGYTF.

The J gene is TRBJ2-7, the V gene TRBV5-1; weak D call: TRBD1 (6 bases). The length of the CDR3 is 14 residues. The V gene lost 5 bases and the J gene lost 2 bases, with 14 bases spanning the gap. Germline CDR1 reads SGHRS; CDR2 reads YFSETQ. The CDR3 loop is CASRSGQHAYEQYF. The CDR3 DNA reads TGCGCCAGCAGGTCGGGACAACACGCCTACGAGCAGTACTTC.

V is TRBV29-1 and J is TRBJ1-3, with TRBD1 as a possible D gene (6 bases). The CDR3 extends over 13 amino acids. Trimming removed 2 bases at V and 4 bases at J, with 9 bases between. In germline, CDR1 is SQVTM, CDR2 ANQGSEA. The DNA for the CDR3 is TGCAGCGTTGAACAGGGGCTAGGAAACACCATATATTTT. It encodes CSVEQGLGNTIYF.